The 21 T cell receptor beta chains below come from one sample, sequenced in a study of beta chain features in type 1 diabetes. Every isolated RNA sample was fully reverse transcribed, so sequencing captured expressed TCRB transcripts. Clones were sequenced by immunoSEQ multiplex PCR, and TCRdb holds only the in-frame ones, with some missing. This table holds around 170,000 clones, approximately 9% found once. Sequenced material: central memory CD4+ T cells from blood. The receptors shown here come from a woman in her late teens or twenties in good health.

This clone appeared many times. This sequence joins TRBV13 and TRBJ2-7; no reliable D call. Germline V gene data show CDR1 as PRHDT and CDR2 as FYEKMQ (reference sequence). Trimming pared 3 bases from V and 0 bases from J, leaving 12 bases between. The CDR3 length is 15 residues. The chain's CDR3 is CASSFKSRASYEQYF. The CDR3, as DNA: TGTGCCAGCAGCTTTAAAAGTAGAGCCTCCTACGAGCAGTACTTC. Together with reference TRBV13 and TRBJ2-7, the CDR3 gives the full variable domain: AAGVIQSPRHLIKEKRETATLKCYPIPRHDTVYWYQQGPGQDPQFLISFYEKMQSDKGSIPDRFSAQQFSDYHSELNMSSLELGDSALYFCASSFKSRASYEQYFGPGTRLTVT.

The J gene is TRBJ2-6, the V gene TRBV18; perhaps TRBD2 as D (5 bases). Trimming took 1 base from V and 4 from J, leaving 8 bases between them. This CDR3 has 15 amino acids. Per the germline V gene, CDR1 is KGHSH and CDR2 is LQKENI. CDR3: CASSPRGYGANVLTF. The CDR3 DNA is TGTGCCAGCTCACCACGAGGGTACGGGGCCAACGTCCTGACTTTC. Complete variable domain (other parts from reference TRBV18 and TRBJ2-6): NAGVMQNPRHLVRRRGQEARLRCSPMKGHSHVYWYRQLPEEGLKFMVYLQKENIIDESGMPKERFSAEFPKEGPSILRIQQVVRGDSAAYFCASSPRGYGANVLTFGAGSRLTVL.

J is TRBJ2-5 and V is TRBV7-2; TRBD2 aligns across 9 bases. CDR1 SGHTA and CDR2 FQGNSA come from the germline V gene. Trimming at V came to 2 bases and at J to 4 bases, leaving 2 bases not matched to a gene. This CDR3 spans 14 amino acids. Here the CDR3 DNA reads TGTGCCAGCAGCTTAAGGCGGGGGGGAGAGACCCAGTACTTC. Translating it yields CASSLRRGGETQYF.

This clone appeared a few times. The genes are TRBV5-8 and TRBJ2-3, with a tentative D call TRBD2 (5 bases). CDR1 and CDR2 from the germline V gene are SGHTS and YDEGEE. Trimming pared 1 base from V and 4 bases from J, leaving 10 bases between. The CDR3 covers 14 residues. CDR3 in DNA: TGTGCCAGCAGCTTGCCGGGGAGCGCAGATACGCAGTATTTT. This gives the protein CASSLPGSADTQYF.

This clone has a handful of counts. The DNA of the CDR3 is TGTGCCTGGAGTGTACGAACAGGGGGGTATCAGCCCCAGCATTTT. Protein product: CAWSVRTGGYQPQHF. The J gene is TRBJ1-5, the V gene TRBV30; 8 bases are shared with TRBD1. With 0 bases clipped from V and 5 bases from J, the junction kept 6 bases outside the gene matches. The CDR3 spans 15 residues. Germline-derived CDR1 and CDR2 are GTSNPN and SVGIG (reference sequence). The full variable domain, in which reference TRBV30 and TRBJ1-5 provide the parts outside the CDR3, is SQTIHQWPATLVQPVGSPLSLECTVEGTSNPNLYWYRQAAGRGLQLLFYSVGIGQISSEVPQNLSASRPQDRQFILSSKKLLLSDSGFYLCAWSVRTGGYQPQHFGDGTRLSIL.

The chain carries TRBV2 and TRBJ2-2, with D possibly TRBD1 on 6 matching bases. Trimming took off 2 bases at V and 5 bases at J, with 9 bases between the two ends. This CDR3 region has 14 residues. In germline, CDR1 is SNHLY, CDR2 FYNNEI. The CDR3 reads CASSEQGSTGELFF. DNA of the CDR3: TGTGCCAGCAGTGAACAGGGGTCAACCGGGGAGCTGTTTTTT.

CDR3 residues: CASSSDRGNTGELFF. CDR3 DNA: TGTGCCAGCAGCTCGGACAGGGGAAACACCGGGGAGCTGTTTTTT. This rearrangement joins TRBV7-9 to TRBJ2-2; 9 nucleotides align to TRBD1. J gave up 2 bases and V 4 bases, and 2 bases lay outside the gene matches. This CDR3 is built from 15 residues. Germline lookup yields CDR1 SEHNR and CDR2 FQNEAQ (reference sequence).

As DNA, the CDR3 is TGCAGCTTCTCGCGGGCCCAAGAGACCCAGTACTTC. Translating it yields CSFSRAQETQYF. The chain combines TRBV29-1 with TRBJ2-5, with D perhaps matching TRBD2 (5 bases). CDR3 length: 12 amino acids. The germline V and J ends were trimmed by 8 bases and 1 base, with 11 bases remaining between them. Germline CDR1 and CDR2: SQVTM and ANQGSEA.

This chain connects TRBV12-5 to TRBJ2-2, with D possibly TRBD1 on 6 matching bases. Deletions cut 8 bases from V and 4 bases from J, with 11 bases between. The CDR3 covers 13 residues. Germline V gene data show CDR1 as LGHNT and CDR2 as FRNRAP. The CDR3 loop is CASTGIGTGELFF. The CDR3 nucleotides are TGTGCTAGTACAGGGATCGGCACCGGGGAGCTGTTTTTT. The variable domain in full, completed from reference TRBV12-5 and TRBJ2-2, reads DARVTQTPRHKVTEMGQEVTMRCQPILGHNTVFWYRQTMMQGLELLAYFRNRAPLDDSGMPKDRFSAEMPDATLATLKIQPSEPRDSAVYFCASTGIGTGELFFGEGSRLTVL.

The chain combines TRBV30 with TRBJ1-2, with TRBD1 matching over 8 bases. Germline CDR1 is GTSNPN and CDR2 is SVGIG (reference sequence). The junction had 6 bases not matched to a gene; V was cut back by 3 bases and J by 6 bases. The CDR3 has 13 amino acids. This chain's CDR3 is CAWSGQGLDGYTF. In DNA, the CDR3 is TGTGCCTGGAGCGGACAGGGTTTGGATGGCTACACCTTC.

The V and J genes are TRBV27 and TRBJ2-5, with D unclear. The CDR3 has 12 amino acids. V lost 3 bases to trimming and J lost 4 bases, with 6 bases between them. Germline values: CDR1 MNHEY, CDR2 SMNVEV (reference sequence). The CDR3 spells CASSFSGETQYF. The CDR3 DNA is TGTGCCAGCAGTTTCTCAGGAGAGACCCAGTACTTC.

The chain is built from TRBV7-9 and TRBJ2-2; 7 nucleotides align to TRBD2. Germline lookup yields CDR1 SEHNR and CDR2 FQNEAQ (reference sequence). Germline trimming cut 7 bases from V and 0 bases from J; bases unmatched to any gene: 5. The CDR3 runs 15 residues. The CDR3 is CASTLGGANTGELFF. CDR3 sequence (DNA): TGTGCCAGCACCCTGGGGGGGGCGAACACCGGGGAGCTGTTTTTT.

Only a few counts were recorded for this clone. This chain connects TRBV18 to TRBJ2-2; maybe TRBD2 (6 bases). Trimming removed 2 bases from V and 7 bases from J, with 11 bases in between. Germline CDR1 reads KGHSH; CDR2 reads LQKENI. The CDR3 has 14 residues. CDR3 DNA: TGTGCCAGCTCACCAAGGACTAATGGCGGGGAGCTGTTTTTT. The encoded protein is CASSPRTNGGELFF.

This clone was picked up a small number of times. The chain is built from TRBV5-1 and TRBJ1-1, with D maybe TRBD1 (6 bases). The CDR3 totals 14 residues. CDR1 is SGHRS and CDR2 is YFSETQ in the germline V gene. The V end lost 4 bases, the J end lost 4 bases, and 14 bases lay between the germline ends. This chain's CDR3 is CASSVQGRSTEAFF. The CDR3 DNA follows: TGCGCCAGCAGCGTCCAGGGGAGAAGCACTGAAGCTTTCTTT.

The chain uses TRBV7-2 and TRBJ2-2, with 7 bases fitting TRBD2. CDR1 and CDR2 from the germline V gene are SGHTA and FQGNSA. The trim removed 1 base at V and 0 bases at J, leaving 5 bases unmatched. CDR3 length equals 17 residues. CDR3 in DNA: TGTGCCAGCAGCTTAGATAAGCGGGGAGCGAACACCGGGGAGCTGTTTTTT. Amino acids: CASSLDKRGANTGELFF.

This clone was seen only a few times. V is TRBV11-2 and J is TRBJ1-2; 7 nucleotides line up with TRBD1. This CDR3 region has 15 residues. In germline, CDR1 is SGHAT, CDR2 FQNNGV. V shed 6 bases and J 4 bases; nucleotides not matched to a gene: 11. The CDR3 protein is CASSLRQGDVYGYTF. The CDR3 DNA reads TGTGCCAGCAGTTTACGCCAGGGGGACGTCTATGGCTACACCTTC.

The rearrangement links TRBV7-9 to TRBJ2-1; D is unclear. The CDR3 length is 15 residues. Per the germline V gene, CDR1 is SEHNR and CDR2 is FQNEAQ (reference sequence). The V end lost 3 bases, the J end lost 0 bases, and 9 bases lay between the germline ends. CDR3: CASSFGGSSYNEQFF. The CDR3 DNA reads TGTGCCAGCAGCTTCGGCGGATCCTCCTACAATGAGCAGTTCTTC. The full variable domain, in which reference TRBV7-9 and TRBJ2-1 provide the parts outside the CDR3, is DTGVSQNPRHKITKRGQNVTFRCDPISEHNRLYWYRQTLGQGPEFLTYFQNEAQLEKSRLLSDRFSAERPKGSFSTLEIQRTEQGDSAMYLCASSFGGSSYNEQFFGPGTRLTVL.

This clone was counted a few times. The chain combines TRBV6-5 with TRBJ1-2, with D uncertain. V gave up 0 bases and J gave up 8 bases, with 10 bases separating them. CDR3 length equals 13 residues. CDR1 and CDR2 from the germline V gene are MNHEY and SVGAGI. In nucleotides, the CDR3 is TGTGCCAGCAGTTACTCGGCGGGAGGGGGCTACACCTTC. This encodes CASSYSAGGGYTF.

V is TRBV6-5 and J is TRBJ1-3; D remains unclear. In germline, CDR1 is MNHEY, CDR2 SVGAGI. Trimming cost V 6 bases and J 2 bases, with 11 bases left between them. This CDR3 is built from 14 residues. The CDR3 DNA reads TGTGCCAGCAGGCGCGGCCGAGCTGGAAACACCATATATTTT. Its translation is CASRRGRAGNTIYF.

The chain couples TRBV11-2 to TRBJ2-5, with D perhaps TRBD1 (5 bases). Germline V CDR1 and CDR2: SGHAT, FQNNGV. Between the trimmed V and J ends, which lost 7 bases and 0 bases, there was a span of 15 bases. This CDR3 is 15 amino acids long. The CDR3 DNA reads TGTGCCAGCACCCCCAGGGCGACGGACCAAGAGACCCAGTACTTC. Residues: CASTPRATDQETQYF. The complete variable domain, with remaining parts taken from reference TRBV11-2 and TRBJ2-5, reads EAGVAQSPRYKIIEKRQSVAFWCNPISGHATLYWYQQILGQGPKLLIQFQNNGVVDDSQLPKDRFSAERLKGVDSTLKIQPAKLEDSAVYLCASTPRATDQETQYFGPGTRLLVL.

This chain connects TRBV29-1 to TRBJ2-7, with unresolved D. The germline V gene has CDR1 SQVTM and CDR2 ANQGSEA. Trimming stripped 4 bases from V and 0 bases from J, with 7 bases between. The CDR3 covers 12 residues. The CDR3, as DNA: TGCAGCGTTGCAACAGTCTCCTACGAGCAGTACTTC. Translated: CSVATVSYEQYF.